The clone carrying this T cell receptor (beta chain) has at least ten counts. No antigen is known for it. V lost 3 bases, J lost 2 bases, and 5 bases stayed unmatched. The CDR3 has 16 residues. Per the germline V gene, CDR1 is SGHDT and CDR2 is YYEEEE. The study used a library that attached unique molecular identifiers to individual cDNA molecules. Original data processing: TCR counts had a median of 95,638 per sample and spanned roughly 20,000 to 750,000. TCRdb reanalysed the RACE reads using MiXCR and keeps one entry per CDR3 protein. These V and J calls rely on TCRdb rather than the paper's analysis. The sample has 80,000 or so distinct CDR3 sequences; around 10% are singletons. The data originate from a study of human T cells and chemical hapten exposure. Whole-study findings and limits: Every donor had alopecia, and their immune response may therefore differ from healthy people's.

Time point indicated: patch test 1, 2 weeks after DPC sensitization. Treatment here: therapeutic diphenylcyclopropenone sensitization with weekly scalp DPC. The donor pool consisted of alopecia patients aged 18 to 70 years, considered suitable for DPC. This receptor was identified in a woman aged 45-65 years with alopecia areata. Some clones in this sample may be carry-over from other donors' samples. The chain employs TRBV5-6 and TRBJ2-3, with 11 bases lining up with TRBD2. The specimen was whole blood, collected in connection with sensitization to the hapten diphenylcyclopropenone (DPC). The CDR3 reads CASSWLTSGNTDTQYF. The CDR3, as DNA: TGTGCCAGCAGCTGGCTGACTAGCGGGAACACAGATACGCAGTATTTT. The full variable domain, completed using reference TRBV5-6 and TRBJ2-3, is DAGVTQSPTHLIKTRGQQVTLRCSPKSGHDTVSWYQQALGQGPQFIFQYYEEEERQRGNFPDRFSGHQFPNYSSELNVNALLLGDSALYLCASSWLTSGNTDTQYFGPGTRLTVL.